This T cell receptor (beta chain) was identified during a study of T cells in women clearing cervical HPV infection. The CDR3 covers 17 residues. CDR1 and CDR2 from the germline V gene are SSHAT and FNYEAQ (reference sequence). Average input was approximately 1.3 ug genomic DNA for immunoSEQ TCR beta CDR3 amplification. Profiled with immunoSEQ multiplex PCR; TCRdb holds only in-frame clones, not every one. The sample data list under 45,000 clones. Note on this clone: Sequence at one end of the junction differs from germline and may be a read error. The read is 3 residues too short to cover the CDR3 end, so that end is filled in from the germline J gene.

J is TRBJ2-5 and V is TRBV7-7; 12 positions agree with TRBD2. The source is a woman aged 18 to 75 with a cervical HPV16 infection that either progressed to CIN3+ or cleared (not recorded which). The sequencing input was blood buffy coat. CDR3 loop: CASSLGGTSGSQETQYF. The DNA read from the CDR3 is TGTGCTAGCAGCTTAGGGGGGACTAGCGGGTCCCAAGAGACC.